This entry lists 8 T cell receptor beta chains sequenced from one sample in a study of blood T cell repertoires in COVID-19. TCRdb keeps only in-frame clones here, not all; method: immunoSEQ multiplex PCR. The repertoire holds 150,000 to 200,000 clones, with 60% to 85% as singletons. Sequenced input: peripheral blood. The receptors stem from a man between 65 and 85 years old with acute or convalescent COVID-19.

V usage is TRBV6-5 and J usage is TRBJ1-5; 8 positions match TRBD1. V dropped 8 bases and J dropped 1; count of bases not matched to a gene: 7. The length of the CDR3 is 15 residues. Germline values: CDR1 MNHEY, CDR2 SVGAGI. CDR3 residues: CASGGQGISNQPQHF. Here the CDR3 DNA reads TGTGCCAGCGGCGGACAGGGAATCAGCAATCAGCCCCAGCATTTT.

This clone appeared a few times. This chain uses TRBV4-2 with TRBJ2-2; TRBD2 matches 9 bases. The CDR3 loop spans 17 amino acids. V lost 4 bases, J lost 0 bases, and 6 bases stayed unmatched. CDR1 is LGHNA, CDR2 YNFKEQ, per germline. The CDR3 region has the DNA TGTGCCAGCAGCCGGGGGATAGCGGGAGCGAACACCGGGGAGCTGTTTTTT. Its translation: CASSRGIAGANTGELFF.

V and J are TRBV28 and TRBJ2-1, with D possibly being TRBD2 (5 bases). Between the trimmed V and J ends, which lost 5 bases and 9 bases, there was a span of 20 bases. Per the germline V gene, CDR1 is MDHEN and CDR2 is SYDVKM. The CDR3 covers 15 residues. The CDR3 DNA follows: TGTGCCAGCAGTAACCCTAGCCTGAGTGAGGGTGAGCAGTTCTTC. It is translated as CASSNPSLSEGEQFF.

Only one count was recorded for this clone. This chain joins TRBV6-1 and TRBJ2-5; 7 nucleotides match TRBD2. Germline V lookup: CDR1 MNHNS, CDR2 SASEGT. The length of the CDR3 is 15 residues. V dropped 0 bases and J dropped 5; count of bases not matched to a gene: 6. The CDR3 DNA follows: TGTGCCAGCAGTGAAGCGGGGGGGACGGGGGAGACCCAGTACTTC. Its protein product is CASSEAGGTGETQYF.

The rearrangement uses TRBV19 and TRBJ2-3, with D perhaps TRBD2 (7 bases). Germline V gene sequence: CDR1 LNHDA, CDR2 SQIVND (reference sequence). CDR3 length: 16 residues. V dropped 1 base and J dropped 2 bases, with 13 bases sitting between them. The CDR3 here is CASSIAGGGPTDTQYF. The CDR3 region has the DNA TGTGCCAGTAGTATAGCGGGCGGGGGCCCCACAGATACGCAGTATTTT.

Here the CDR3 reads CASSDVAGGLNEQFF. In nucleotides, the CDR3 is TGTGCCAGCAGTGACGTTGCGGGGGGGCTCAATGAGCAGTTCTTC. This chain links TRBV5-8 with TRBJ2-1; 9 bases fit TRBD2. This CDR3 contains 15 residues. V dropped 5 bases and J dropped 6; count of bases not matched to a gene: 9. From germline, CDR1 is SGHTS and CDR2 YDEGEE. The full variable domain, its missing parts supplied by reference TRBV5-8 and TRBJ2-1, is EAGVTQSPTHLIKTRGQQATLRCSPISGHTSVYWYQQALGLGLQFLLWYDEGEERNRGNFPPRFSGRQFPNYSSELNVNALELEDSALYLCASSDVAGGLNEQFFGPGTRLTVL.

The gene calls are TRBV6-4 and TRBJ2-1, with D perhaps TRBD1 (6 bases). Trimming left V 3 bases short and J 8 bases short, with 11 bases between. Per germline, CDR1 MRHNA and CDR2 SNTAGT. The CDR3 runs to 13 residues. CDR3 residues: CASSEQGVDEQFF. The CDR3 coding sequence is TGTGCCAGCAGTGAACAGGGAGTTGATGAGCAGTTCTTC.

The V call is TRBV9, the J call TRBJ2-1; the D gene is possibly TRBD2 (5 bases). This CDR3 region has 15 residues. Trimming removed 6 bases at V and 2 bases at J, with 15 bases between. Germline-derived CDR1 and CDR2 are SGDLS and YYNGEE. CDR3 protein: CASTLAGMPYNEQFF. The CDR3 bases are TGTGCCAGCACCCTAGCTGGGATGCCCTACAATGAGCAGTTCTTC.